The rows below give T cell receptor beta chains drawn from one sample of a study of T cells after yellow fever vaccination. One entry per CDR3 protein, called by TCRdb with MiXCR from the 5' RACE reads. The table records about 320,000 distinct CDR3 sequences, around 4.4% of them present only once. The specimen was PBMCs, collected 15 days after the yellow fever booster vaccination. These receptor sequences come from a man in his late teens or twenties who received the YFV17D yellow fever vaccine. The CDR3 runs from the conserved cysteine through the conserved F or W.

v_gene	j_gene	CDR3aa
TRBV6-6	TRBJ1-2	CASRRFGVVDYGYTF
TRBV5-1	TRBJ2-7	CASSSGQGTYEQYF
TRBV27	TRBJ1-5	CASSLDRGSNQPQHF
TRBV18	TRBJ1-1	CASSPRIGVPPMNTEAFF
TRBV4-3	TRBJ2-1	CASSQASGTEQFF
TRBV12-3/TRBV12-4	TRBJ1-5	CASTRGVRQPQHF
TRBV5-1	TRBJ2-5	CASSGGSGLSQYF
TRBV27	TRBJ1-2	CASSFGRGLGGYTF
TRBV4-1	TRBJ2-7	CASSQGGAVLEMSYEQYF
TRBV12-3/TRBV12-4	TRBJ1-1	CASSPGTGPGTEAFF
TRBV20-1	TRBJ1-5	CSAEGQAGQPQHF
TRBV28	TRBJ1-2	CASTREAAYGYTF
TRBV6-5	TRBJ2-1	CASSYWSSYNEQFF
TRBV3-1	TRBJ2-3	CASSQTSGGTDTQYF
TRBV4-1	TRBJ2-7	CASSQRDRGQDEQYF
TRBV7-9	TRBJ1-4	CASGGTGIEKLFF
TRBV10-2	TRBJ2-1	CASSLKTTSGTSNEQFF
TRBV4-1	TRBJ1-4	CASSQGGDVKFATNEKLFF
TRBV18	TRBJ2-4	CASSPTAGTGTTLIQYF
TRBV7-9	TRBJ1-2	CASSLGRGQGYTF
TRBV5-1	TRBJ2-3	CASSLELGRDTQYF
TRBV27	TRBJ1-5	CASSRDGSNQPQHF
TRBV27	TRBJ1-2	CASSWGQGELYGYTF
TRBV6-5	TRBJ2-3	CASNYRLPRTDTQYF
TRBV4-1	TRBJ1-2	CASSLGTGNGYTF
TRBV5-1	TRBJ2-7	CASSFQGATGEQYF